The source of this T cell receptor beta chain is a study of tumor-infiltrating lymphocytes in primary liver carcinoma. A remark on this clonotype: Its specificity is unknown. At one end the junction does not follow the germline gene, possibly because of a read error.

Study-level points and caveats: Tumor-adjacent and tumor-blood pairs shared less of their repertoires than tumor region pairs shared.

Making TCR beta cDNA involved around 510 ng total RNA and a constant-region primer. Slightly modified ARM-PCR served as the procedure for the TCR beta libraries. These libraries came from three rounds of nested multiplex PCR. The first two PCR rounds used TRBV1-TRBV30 primers with a Cbeta primer, about 9 cycles each. TCRdb processed the multiplex PCR reads anew with MiXCR; each CDR3 protein has one entry. Of approximately 73,000 distinct CDR3 sequences in the sample, nearly 70% were seen once. Both RNA and DNA were isolated together from roughly 20-30 mg of bulk tissue that had not been sorted. CDR1 and CDR2 (germline): MNHNS, SASEGT. The CDR3 extends over 16 amino acids.

The specimen was liver tumor tissue from sampling region 4. Subset meaning: tumor region T4, right-lateral pole. The sequence was obtained from a man between 40 and 49 years old with primary liver carcinoma and hepatitis B virus infection. This chain uses TRBV6-1 with TRBJ2-4, with D uncertain. Here the CDR3 DNA reads TGTGACAGCAGCCTCGGGCCCCGCAATTACAAAAACATTCAGTACTTC. This codes for CDSSLGPRNYKNIQYF.